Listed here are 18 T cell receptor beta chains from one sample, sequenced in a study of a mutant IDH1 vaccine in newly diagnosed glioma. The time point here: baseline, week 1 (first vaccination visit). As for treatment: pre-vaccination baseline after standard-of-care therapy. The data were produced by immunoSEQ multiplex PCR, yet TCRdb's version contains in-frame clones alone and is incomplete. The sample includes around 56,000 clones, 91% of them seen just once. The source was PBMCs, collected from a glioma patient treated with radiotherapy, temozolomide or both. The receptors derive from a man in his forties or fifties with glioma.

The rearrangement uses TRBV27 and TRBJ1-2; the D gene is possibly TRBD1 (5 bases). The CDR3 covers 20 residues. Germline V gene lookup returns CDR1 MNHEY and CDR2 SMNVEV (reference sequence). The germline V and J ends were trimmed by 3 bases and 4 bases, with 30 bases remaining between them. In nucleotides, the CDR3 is TGTGCCAGCAGTTTTAGGTTGGTGGGACGGTGGGCCTTCTGGGGCTATGGCTACACCTTC. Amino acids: CASSFRLVGRWAFWGYGYTF.

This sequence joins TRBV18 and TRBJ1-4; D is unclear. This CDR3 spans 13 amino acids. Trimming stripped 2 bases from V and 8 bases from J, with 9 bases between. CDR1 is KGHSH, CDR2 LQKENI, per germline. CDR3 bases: TGTGCCAGCTCACCAGGGGTGGAGGAAAAACTGTTTTTT. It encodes CASSPGVEEKLFF. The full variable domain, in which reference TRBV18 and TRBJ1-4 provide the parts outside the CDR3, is NAGVMQNPRHLVRRRGQEARLRCSPMKGHSHVYWYRQLPEEGLKFMVYLQKENIIDESGMPKERFSAEFPKEGPSILRIQQVVRGDSAAYFCASSPGVEEKLFFGSGTQLSVL.

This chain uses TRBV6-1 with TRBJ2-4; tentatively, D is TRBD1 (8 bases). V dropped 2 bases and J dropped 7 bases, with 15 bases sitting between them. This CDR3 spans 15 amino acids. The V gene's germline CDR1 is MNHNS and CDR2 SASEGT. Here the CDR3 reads CASSEWGGTGNIQYF. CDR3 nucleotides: TGTGCCAGCAGTGAATGGGGGGGGACAGGCAACATTCAGTACTTC.

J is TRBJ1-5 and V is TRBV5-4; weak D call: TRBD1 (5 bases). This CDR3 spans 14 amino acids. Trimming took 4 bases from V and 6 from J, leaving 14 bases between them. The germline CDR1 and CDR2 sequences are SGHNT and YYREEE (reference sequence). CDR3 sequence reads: CASSVQGVGQPQHF. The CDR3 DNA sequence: TGTGCCAGCAGCGTCCAGGGTGTGGGTCAGCCCCAGCATTTT. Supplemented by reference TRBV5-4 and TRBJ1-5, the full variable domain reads ETGVTQSPTHLIKTRGQQVTLRCSSQSGHNTVSWYQQALGQGPQFIFQYYREEENGRGNFPPRFSGLQFPNYSSELNVNALELDDSALYLCASSVQGVGQPQHFGDGTRLSIL.

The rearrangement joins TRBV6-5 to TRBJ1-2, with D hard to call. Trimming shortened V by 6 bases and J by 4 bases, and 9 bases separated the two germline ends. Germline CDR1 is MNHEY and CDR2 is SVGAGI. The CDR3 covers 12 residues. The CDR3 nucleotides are TGTGCCAGCAGGACTGAACCCTATGGCTACACCTTC. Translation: CASRTEPYGYTF.

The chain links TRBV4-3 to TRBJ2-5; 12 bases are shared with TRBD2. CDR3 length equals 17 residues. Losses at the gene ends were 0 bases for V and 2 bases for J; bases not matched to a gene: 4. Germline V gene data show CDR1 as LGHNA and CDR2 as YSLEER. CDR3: CASSQDVLAGGQETQYF. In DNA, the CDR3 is TGCGCCAGCAGCCAAGATGTGCTAGCGGGGGGGCAAGAGACCCAGTACTTC.

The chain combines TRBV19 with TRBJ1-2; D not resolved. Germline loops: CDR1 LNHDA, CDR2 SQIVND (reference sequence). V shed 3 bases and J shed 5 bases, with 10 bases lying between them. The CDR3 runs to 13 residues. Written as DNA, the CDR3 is TGTGCCAGTAGTATCCACAGTCTATATGGCTACACCTTC. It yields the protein CASSIHSLYGYTF.

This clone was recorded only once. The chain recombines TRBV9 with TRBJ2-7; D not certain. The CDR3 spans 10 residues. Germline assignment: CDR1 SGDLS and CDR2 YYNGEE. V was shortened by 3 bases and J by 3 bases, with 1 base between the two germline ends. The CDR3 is CASSGYEQYF. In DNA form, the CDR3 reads TGTGCCAGCAGCGGCTACGAGCAGTACTTC.

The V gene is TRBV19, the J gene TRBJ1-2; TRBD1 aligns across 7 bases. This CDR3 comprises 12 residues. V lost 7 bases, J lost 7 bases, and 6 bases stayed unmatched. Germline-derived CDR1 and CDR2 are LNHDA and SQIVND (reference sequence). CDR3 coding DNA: TGTGCCAGTATGGGAGGGGGCTTTGGCTACACCTTC. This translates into CASMGGGFGYTF.

The CDR3 reads CASSSQLYQGTLNTEAFF. The CDR3 DNA sequence: TGTGCCAGCAGCTCTCAATTATATCAGGGAACACTAAACACTGAAGCTTTCTTT. The V call is TRBV5-5, the J call TRBJ1-1; D is possibly TRBD1 (5 bases). This CDR3 has 18 amino acids. The V end lost 3 bases, the J end lost 2 bases, and 23 bases lay between the germline ends. CDR1 is SGHKS and CDR2 is YYEKEE in the germline V gene (reference sequence).

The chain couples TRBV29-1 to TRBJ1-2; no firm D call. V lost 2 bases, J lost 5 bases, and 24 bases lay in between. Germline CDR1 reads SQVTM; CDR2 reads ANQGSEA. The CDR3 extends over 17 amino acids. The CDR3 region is CSVETASTRPGIYGYTF. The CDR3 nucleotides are TGCAGCGTTGAAACCGCCTCTACCCGCCCGGGTATTTATGGCTACACCTTC.

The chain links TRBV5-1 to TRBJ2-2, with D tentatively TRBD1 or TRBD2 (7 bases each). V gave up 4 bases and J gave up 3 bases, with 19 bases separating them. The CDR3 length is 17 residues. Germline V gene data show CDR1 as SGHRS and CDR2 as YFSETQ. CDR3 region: CASSPDGRGGYTGELFF. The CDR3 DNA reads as TGCGCCAGCAGCCCCGACGGCAGGGGGGGATACACCGGGGAGCTGTTTTTT.

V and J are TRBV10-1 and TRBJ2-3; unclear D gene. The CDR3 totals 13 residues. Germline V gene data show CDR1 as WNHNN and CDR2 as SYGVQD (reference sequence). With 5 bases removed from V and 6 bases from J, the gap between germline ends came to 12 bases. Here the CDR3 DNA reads TGCGCCAGCAGTCTGGAGAGAGCGGATACGCAGTATTTT. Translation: CASSLERADTQYF.

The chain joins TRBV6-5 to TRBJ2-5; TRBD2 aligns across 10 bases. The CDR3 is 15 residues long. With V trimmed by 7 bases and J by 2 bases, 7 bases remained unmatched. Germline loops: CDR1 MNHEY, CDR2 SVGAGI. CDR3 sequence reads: CASKRTSGQQETQYF. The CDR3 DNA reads TGTGCCAGCAAACGGACTAGCGGCCAACAAGAGACCCAGTACTTC.

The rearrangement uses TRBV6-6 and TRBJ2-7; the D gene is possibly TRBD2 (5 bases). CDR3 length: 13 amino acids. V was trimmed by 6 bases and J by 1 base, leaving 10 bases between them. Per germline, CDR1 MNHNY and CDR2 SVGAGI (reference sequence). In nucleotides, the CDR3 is TGTGCCAGCAGGACTGGGGAGTCCTACGAGCAGTACTTC. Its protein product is CASRTGESYEQYF.

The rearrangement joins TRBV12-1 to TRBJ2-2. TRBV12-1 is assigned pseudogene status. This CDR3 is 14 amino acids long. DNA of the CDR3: TGTGCCAGCAGCTTTGCTTTGAACACCGGGGAGCTGTTTTTT. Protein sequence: CASSFALNTGELFF.

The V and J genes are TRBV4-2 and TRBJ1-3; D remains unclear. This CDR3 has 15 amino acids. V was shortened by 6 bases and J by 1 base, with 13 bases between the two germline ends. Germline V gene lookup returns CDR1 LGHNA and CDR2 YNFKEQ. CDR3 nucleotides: TGTGCCAGCAGTCCCAGCGCGGGGTCTGGAAACACCATATATTTT. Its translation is CASSPSAGSGNTIYF.

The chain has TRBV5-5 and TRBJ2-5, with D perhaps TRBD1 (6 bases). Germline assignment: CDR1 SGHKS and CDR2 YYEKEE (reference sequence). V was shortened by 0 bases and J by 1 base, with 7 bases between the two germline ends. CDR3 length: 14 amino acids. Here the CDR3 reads CASSLGDIQETQYF. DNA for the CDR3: TGTGCCAGCAGCTTGGGGGACATCCAAGAGACCCAGTACTTC.